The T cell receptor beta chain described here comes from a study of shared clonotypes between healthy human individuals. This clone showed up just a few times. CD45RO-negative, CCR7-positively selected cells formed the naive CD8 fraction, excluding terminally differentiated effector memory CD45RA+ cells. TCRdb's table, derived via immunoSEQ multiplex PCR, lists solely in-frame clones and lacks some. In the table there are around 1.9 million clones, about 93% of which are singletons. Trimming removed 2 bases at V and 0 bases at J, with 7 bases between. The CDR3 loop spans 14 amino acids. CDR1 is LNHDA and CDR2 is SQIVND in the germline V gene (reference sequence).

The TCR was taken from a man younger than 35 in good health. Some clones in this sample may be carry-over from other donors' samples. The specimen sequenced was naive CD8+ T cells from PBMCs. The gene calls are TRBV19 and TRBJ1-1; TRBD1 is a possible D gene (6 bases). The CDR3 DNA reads TGTGCCAGTAGTATATGGGACATGAACACTGAAGCTTTCTTT. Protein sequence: CASSIWDMNTEAFF. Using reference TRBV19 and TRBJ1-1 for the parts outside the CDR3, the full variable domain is DGGITQSPKYLFRKEGQNVTLSCEQNLNHDAMYWYRQDPGQGLRLIYYSQIVNDFQKGDIAEGYSVSREKKESFPLTVTSAQKNPTAFYLCASSIWDMNTEAFFGQGTRLTVV.